The clone carrying this TCR beta chain was counted at least ten times. What it binds is unknown. These data come from a study of CD8 T cells in ankylosing spondylitis. Study observations and caveats: About 8 highly homologous variants formed a TCR beta motif that appeared characteristic of ankylosing spondylitis blood. The study looked at matched synovial fluid samples from ankylosing spondylitis patients. Disease-linked clones were reported to be significantly enriched there. A number of the motif variants had already been described in reactive arthritis synovial fluid and blood.

Library preparation for TCR beta used quantitative 5'-RACE with molecular barcodes. TCRdb re-called the 5' RACE reads with MiXCR, one entry per CDR3 protein. The sample lists 230,000 or so distinct CDR3 sequences; about 20% were seen once. V was pared by 0 bases and J by 12 bases, with 12 bases between. Germline V CDR1 and CDR2: LGHNA, YNFKEQ. The CDR3 contains 13 residues. Material: blood, either unsorted or a sorted T cell fraction (not recorded which). This chain connects TRBV4-2 to TRBJ2-1; D gene ambiguous. The TCR originated in a male donor with ankylosing spondylitis or in good health (not recorded which). CDR3 sequence reads: CASSQDSISPQFF. CDR3 DNA: TGTGCCAGCAGCCAAGATTCGATCAGCCCGCAGTTCTTC.